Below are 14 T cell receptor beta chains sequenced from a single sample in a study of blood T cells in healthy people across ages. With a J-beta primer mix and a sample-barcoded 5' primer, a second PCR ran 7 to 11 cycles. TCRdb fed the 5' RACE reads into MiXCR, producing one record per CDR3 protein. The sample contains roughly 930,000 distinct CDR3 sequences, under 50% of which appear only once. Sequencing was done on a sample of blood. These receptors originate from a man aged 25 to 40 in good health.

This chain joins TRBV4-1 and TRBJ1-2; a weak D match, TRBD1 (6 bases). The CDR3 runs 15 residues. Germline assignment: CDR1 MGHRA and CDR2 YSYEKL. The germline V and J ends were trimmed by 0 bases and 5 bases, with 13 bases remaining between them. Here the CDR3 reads CASSQDRQGTYGYTF. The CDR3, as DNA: TGCGCCAGCAGCCAAGATAGGCAGGGGACATATGGCTACACCTTC.

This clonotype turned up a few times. CDR3: CASSRRGVYGQYF. In DNA form, the CDR3 reads TGTGCCAGCAGCCGAAGAGGGGTCTACGGGCAGTACTTC. The rearrangement joins TRBV28 to TRBJ2-5; D is tentatively TRBD1 or TRBD2 (5 bases each). This CDR3 has 13 residues. Germline loops: CDR1 MDHEN, CDR2 SYDVKM. V lost 6 bases to trimming and J lost 11 bases, with 19 bases between them.

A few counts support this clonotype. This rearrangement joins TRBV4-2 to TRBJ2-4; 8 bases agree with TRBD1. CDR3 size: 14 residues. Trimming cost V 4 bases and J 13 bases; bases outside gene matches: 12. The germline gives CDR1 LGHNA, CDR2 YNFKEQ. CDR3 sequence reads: CASSLGAGGEEQYF. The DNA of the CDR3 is TGTGCCAGCAGCCTAGGGGCAGGGGGCGAGGAGCAGTACTTC.

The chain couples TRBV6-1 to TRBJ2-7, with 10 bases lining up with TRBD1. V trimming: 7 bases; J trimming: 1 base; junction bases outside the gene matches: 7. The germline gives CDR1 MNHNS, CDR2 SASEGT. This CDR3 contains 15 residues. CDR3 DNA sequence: TGTGCCAGCAATCGACAGGGGGCGAGATCCTACGAGCAGTACTTC. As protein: CASNRQGARSYEQYF.

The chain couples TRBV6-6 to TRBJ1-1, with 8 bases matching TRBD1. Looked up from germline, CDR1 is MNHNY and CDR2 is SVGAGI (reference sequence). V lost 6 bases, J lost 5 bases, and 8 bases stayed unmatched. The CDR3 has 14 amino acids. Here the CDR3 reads CASSRTGGMTEAFF. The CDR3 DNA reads TGTGCCAGCAGCCGTACAGGGGGGATGACTGAAGCTTTCTTT.

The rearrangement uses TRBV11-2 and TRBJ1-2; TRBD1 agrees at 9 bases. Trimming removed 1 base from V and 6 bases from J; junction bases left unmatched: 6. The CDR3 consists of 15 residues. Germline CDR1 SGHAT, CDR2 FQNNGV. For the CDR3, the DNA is TGTGCCAGCAGCTTAGCCGGGACAGGGCTCGATGGCTACACCTTC. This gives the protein CASSLAGTGLDGYTF.

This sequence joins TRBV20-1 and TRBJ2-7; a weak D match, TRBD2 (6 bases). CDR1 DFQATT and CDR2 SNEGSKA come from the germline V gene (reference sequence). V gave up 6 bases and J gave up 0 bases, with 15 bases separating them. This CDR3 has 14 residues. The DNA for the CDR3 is TGCAGTGCGCCTCGTAGCGGCCCCTCCTACGAGCAGTACTTC. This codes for CSAPRSGPSYEQYF.

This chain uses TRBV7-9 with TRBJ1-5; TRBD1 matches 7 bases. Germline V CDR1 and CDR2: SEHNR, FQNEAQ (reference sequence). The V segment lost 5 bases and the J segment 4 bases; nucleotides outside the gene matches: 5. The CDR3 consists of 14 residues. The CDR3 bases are TGTGCCAGCAGCGACAGGGTTGGGAATCAGCCCCAGCATTTT. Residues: CASSDRVGNQPQHF.

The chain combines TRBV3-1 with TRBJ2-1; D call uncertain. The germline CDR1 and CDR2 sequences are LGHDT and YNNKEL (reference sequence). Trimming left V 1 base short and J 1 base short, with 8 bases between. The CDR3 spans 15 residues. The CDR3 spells CASSQGVGSYNEQFF. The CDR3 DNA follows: TGTGCCAGCAGCCAAGGCGTGGGATCCTACAATGAGCAGTTCTTC.

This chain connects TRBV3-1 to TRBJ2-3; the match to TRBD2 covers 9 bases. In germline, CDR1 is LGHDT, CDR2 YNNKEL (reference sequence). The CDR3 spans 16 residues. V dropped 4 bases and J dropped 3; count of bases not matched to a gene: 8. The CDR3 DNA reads TGTGCCAGCAGCCTAGGGACTAGCCTGGGTACAGATACGCAGTATTTT. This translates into CASSLGTSLGTDTQYF.

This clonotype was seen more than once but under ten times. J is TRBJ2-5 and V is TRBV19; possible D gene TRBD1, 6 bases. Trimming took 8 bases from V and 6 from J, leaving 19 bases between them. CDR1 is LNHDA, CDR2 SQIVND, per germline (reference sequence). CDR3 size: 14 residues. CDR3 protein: CASGPTWGLQTQYF. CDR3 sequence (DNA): TGTGCCAGTGGTCCCACGTGGGGGCTGCAGACCCAGTACTTC.

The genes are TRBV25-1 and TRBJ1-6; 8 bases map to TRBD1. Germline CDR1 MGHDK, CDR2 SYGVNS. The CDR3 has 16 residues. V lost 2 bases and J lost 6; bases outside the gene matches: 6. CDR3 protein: CASSETGTGANSPLHF. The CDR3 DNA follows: TGTGCCAGCAGTGAAACCGGGACAGGCGCTAATTCACCCCTCCACTTT.

In DNA form, the CDR3 reads TGTGCCACCAGTGAAGCCGGGACTAGCGGGGGAAGAACAGATACGCAGTATTTT. Translating it yields CATSEAGTSGGRTDTQYF. The rearrangement joins TRBV24-1 to TRBJ2-3; TRBD2 agrees at 14 bases. The CDR3 spans 18 residues. V gave up 4 bases and J gave up 3 bases; unmatched junction bases: 8. CDR1 and CDR2 (germline): KGHDR, SFDVKD.

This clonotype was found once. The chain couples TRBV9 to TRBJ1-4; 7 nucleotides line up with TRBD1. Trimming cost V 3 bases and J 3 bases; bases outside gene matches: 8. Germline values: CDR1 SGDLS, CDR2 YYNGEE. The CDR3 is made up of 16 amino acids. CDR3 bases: TGTGCCAGCAGCGCCCACCGGGACAGAGCTAATGAAAAACTGTTTTTT. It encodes CASSAHRDRANEKLFF.